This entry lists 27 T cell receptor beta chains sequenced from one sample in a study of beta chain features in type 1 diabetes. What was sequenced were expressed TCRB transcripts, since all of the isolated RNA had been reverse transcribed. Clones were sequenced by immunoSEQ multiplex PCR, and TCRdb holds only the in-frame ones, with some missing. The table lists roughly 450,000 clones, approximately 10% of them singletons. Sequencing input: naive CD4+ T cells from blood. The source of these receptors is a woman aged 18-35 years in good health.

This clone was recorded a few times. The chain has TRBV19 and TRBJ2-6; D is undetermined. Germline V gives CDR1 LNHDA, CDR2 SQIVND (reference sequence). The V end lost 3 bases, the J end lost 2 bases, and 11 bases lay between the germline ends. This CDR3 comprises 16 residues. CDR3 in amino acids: CASSIWLVTGANVLTF. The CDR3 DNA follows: TGTGCCAGTAGTATTTGGCTTGTCACTGGGGCCAACGTCCTGACTTTC.

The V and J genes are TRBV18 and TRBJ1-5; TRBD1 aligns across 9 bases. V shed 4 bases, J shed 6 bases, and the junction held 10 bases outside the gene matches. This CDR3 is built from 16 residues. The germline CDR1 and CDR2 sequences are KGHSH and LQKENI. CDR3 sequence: CASSLRPGQGSQPQHF. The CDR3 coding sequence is TGTGCCAGCTCACTTCGGCCGGGACAGGGCAGTCAGCCCCAGCATTTT.

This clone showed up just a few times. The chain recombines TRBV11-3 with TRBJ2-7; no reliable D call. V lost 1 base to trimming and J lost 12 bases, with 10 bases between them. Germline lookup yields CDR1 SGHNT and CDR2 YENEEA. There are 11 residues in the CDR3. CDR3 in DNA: TGTGCCAGCAGCTTAGCGACCGTGGCGTACTTC. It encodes CASSLATVAYF.

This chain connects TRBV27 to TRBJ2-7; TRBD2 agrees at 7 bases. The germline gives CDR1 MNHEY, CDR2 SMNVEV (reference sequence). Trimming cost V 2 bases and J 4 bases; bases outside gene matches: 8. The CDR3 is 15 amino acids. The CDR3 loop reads CASSLRAGVLYEQYF. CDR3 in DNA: TGTGCCAGCAGTTTACGGGCGGGAGTACTATACGAGCAGTACTTC.

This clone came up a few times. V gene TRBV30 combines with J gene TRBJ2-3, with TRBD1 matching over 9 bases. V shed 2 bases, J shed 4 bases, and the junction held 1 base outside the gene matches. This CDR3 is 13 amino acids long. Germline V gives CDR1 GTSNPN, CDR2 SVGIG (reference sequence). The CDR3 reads CAWSTGGADTQYF. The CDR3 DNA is TGTGCCTGGAGTACAGGGGGCGCAGATACGCAGTATTTT.

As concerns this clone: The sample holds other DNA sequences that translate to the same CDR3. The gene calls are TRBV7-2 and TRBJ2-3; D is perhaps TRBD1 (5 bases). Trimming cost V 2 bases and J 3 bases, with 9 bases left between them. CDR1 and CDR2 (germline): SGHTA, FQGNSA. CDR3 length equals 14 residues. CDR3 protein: CASSLRQSTDTQYF. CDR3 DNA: TGTGCCAGCAGCTTAAGACAGTCTACAGATACGCAGTATTTT.

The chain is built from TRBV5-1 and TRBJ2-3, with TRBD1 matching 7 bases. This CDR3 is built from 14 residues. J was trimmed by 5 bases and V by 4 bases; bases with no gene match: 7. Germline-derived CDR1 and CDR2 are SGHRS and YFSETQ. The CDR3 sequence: CASSVTGNRDTQYF. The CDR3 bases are TGCGCCAGCAGCGTGACAGGGAATCGAGATACGCAGTATTTT.

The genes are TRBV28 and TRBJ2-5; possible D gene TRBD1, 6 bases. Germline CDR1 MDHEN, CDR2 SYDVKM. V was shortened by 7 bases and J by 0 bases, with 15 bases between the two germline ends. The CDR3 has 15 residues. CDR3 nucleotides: TGTGCCAGCATATCCTGGGCAGGGGACCAAGAGACCCAGTACTTC. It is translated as CASISWAGDQETQYF.

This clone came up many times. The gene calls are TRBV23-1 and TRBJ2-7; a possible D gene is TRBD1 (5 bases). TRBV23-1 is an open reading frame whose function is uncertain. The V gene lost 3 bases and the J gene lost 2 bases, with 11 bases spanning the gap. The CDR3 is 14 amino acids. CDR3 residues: CASSHHDSAYEQYV. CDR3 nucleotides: TGCGCCAGCAGTCACCATGACAGCGCCTACGAGCAGTACGTC.

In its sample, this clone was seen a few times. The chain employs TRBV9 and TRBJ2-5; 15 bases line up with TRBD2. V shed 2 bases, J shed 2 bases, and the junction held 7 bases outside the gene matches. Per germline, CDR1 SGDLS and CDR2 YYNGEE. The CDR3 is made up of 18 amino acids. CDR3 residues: CASSVGGLAGGGQETQYF. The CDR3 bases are TGTGCCAGCAGCGTCGGAGGACTAGCGGGAGGGGGGCAAGAGACCCAGTACTTC.

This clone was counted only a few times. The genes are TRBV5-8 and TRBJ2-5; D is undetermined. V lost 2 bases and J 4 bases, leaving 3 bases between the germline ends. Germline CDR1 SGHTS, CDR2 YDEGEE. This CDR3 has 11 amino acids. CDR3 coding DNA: TGTGCCAGCAGCTTTGGAGAGACCCAGTACTTC. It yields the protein CASSFGETQYF.

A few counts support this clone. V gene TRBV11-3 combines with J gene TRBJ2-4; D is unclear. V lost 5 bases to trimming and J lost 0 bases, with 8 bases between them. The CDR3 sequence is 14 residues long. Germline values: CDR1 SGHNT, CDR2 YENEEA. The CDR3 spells CASSEDLAKNIQYF. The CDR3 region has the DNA TGTGCCAGCAGCGAGGACCTAGCCAAAAACATTCAGTACTTC.

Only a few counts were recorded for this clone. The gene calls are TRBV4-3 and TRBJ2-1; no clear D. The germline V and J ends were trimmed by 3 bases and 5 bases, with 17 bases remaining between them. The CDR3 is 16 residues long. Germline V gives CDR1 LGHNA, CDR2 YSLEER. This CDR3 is CASSHNLGTSHNEQFF. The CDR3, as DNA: TGCGCCAGCAGCCACAATTTGGGTACTTCCCACAATGAGCAGTTCTTC.

The CDR3 bases are TGTGCCAGCAGTCTCGGGCCTATCCTTCGTGGCAATCAGCCCCAGCATTTT. This codes for CASSLGPILRGNQPQHF. The chain uses TRBV6-7 and TRBJ1-5; D gene ambiguous. TRBV6-7 is annotated as an ORF whose role is uncertain. The CDR3 is 17 residues long. The germline V and J ends were trimmed by 5 bases and 2 bases, with 19 bases remaining between them.

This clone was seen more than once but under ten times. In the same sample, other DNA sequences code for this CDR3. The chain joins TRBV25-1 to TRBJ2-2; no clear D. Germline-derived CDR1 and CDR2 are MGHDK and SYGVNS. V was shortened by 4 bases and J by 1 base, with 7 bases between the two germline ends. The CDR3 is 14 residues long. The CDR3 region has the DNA TGTGCCAGCAGTGGCAGACAGAACACCGGGGAGCTGTTTTTT. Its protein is CASSGRQNTGELFF.

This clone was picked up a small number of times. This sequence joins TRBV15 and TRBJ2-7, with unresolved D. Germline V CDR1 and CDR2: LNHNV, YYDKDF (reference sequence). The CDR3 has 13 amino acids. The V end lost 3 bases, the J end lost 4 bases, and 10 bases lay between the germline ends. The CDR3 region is CATSRAANYEQYV. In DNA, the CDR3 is TGTGCCACCAGCAGGGCTGCGAATTACGAGCAGTACGTC.

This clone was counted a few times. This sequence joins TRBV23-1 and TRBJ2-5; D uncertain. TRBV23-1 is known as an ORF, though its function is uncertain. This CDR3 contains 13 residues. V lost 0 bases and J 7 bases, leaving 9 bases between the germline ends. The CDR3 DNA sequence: TGCGCCAGCAGTCAATCTCATCCAGGGACCCAGTACTTC. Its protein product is CASSQSHPGTQYF.

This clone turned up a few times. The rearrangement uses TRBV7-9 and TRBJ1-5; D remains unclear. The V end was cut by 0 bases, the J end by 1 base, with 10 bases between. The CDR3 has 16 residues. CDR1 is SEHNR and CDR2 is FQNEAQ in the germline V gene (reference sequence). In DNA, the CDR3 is TGTGCCAGCAGCTTAGCTGAGGATTGGAGCAATCAGCCCCAGCATTTT. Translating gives CASSLAEDWSNQPQHF.

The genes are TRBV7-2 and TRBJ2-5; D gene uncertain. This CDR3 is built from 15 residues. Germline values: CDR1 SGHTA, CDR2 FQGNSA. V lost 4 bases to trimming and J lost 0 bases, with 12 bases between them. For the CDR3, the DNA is TGTGCCAGCAGCTCCACGCATTGGTACCAAGAGACCCAGTACTTC. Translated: CASSSTHWYQETQYF.

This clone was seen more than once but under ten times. Here the CDR3 reads CASSFGPGEQFF. The CDR3 bases are TGTGCCAGCAGCTTCGGTCCGGGTGAGCAGTTCTTC. V is TRBV7-2 and J is TRBJ2-1; D gene unclear. Germline loops: CDR1 SGHTA, CDR2 FQGNSA. Trimming took off 3 bases at V and 9 bases at J, with 9 bases between the two ends. The CDR3 is 12 amino acids.

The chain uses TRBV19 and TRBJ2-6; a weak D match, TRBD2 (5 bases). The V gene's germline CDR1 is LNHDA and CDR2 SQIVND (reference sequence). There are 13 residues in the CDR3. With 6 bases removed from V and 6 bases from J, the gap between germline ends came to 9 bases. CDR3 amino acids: CASRRVPANVLTF. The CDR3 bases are TGTGCCAGTAGGAGGGTTCCGGCCAACGTCCTGACTTTC.

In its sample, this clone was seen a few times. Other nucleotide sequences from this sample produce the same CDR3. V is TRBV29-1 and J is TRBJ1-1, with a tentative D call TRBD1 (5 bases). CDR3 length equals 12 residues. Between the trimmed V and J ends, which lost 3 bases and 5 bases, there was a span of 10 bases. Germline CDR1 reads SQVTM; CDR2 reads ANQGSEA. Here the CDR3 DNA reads TGCAGCGTTGACAGGGTAGGAACTGAAGCTTTCTTT. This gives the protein CSVDRVGTEAFF.

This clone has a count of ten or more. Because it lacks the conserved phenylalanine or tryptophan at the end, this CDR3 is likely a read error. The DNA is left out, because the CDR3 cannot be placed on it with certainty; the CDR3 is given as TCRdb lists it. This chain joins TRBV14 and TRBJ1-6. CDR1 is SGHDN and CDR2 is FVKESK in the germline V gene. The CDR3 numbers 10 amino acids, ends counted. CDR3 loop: CASSQGHTGS.

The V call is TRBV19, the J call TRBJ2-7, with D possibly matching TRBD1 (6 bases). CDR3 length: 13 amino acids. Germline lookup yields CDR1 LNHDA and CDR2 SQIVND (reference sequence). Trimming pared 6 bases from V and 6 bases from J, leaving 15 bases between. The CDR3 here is CASSSPLGAEQYF. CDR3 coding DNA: TGTGCCAGTAGCTCTCCCCTGGGGGCCGAGCAGTACTTC. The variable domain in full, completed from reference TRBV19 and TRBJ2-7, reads DGGITQSPKYLFRKEGQNVTLSCEQNLNHDAMYWYRQDPGQGLRLIYYSQIVNDFQKGDIAEGYSVSREKKESFPLTVTSAQKNPTAFYLCASSSPLGAEQYFGPGTRLTVT.

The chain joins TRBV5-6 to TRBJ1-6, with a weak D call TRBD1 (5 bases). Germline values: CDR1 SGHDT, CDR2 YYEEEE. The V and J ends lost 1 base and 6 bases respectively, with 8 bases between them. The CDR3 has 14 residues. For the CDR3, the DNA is TGTGCCAGCAGCTTGTACAGGCCTAATTCACCCCTCCACTTT. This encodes CASSLYRPNSPLHF.

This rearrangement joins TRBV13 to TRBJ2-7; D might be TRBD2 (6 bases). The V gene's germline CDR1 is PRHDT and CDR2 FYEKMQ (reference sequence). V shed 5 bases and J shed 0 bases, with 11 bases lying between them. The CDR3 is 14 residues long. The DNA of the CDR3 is TGTGCCAGCAGCCGTTCGGGAGTCTCCTACGAGCAGTACTTC. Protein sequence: CASSRSGVSYEQYF.

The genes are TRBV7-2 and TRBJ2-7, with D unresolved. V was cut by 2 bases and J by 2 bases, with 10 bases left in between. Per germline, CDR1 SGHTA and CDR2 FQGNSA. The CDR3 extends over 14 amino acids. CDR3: CASSLPPVTYEQYF. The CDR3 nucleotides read TGTGCCAGCAGCTTACCGCCTGTGACCTACGAGCAGTACTTC. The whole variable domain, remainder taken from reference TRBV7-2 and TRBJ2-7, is GAGVSQSPSNKVTEKGKDVELRCDPISGHTALYWYRQSLGQGLEFLIYFQGNSAPDKSGLPSDRFSAERTGGSVSTLTIQRTQQEDSAVYLCASSLPPVTYEQYFGPGTRLTVT.